One and the same sample provided the 13 T cell receptor beta chains below, sequenced in a study of patients and donors after allogeneic stem cell transplantation. TCRdb used MiXCR to reprocess the RT-PCR reads, holding one entry per CDR3 protein. Among hundreds of thousands of distinct CDR3 sequences listed, more than 15% were seen once. The source material was blood, either unsorted or a sorted T cell fraction (not recorded which). The source of these receptors is a human donor who was either an allogeneic HSCT recipient or a stem cell or donor lymphocyte infusion donor (not recorded which). It is not recorded whose cells these are; they may come from a transplant donor.

This chain connects TRBV5-1 to TRBJ2-2; no definite D call. Germline CDR1 and CDR2: SGHRS and YFSETQ. This CDR3 is built from 15 residues. Trimming shortened V by 4 bases and J by 5 bases, and 15 bases separated the two germline ends. CDR3 nucleotides: TGCGCCAGCAGCGCTGTAAGGGTCAGGACCGGGGAGCTGTTTTTT. The encoded protein is CASSAVRVRTGELFF.

This clonotype was seen at least ten times. The chain is built from TRBV7-2 and TRBJ2-5, with no clear D. The CDR3 totals 14 residues. Germline loops: CDR1 SGHTA, CDR2 FQGNSA. Trimming shortened V by 5 bases and J by 2 bases, and 12 bases separated the two germline ends. CDR3 loop: CASSLAWGQETQYF. The CDR3 DNA sequence: TGTGCCAGCAGCCTGGCTTGGGGACAAGAGACCCAGTACTTC.

The V and J genes are TRBV6-5 and TRBJ2-1; TRBD2 is a possible D gene (5 bases). V lost 0 bases, J lost 6 bases, and 15 bases lay in between. Germline V gives CDR1 MNHEY, CDR2 SVGAGI. The CDR3 loop spans 16 amino acids. DNA of the CDR3: TGTGCCAGCAGTTACTCGATTTCTGGGAGAGGCAATGAGCAGTTCTTC. Its translation is CASSYSISGRGNEQFF.

This chain uses TRBV20-1 with TRBJ2-1, with D hard to call. The CDR3 is 15 amino acids. V gave up 3 bases and J gave up 0 bases, with 12 bases separating them. The V gene's germline CDR1 is DFQATT and CDR2 SNEGSKA (reference sequence). Here the CDR3 reads CSARTLQSSYNEQFF. The CDR3 region has the DNA TGCAGTGCTAGGACTCTCCAGAGCTCCTACAATGAGCAGTTCTTC.

This clonotype has more than one count but fewer than ten. V is TRBV19 and J is TRBJ2-1; 11 bases are shared with TRBD2. Germline V gene sequence: CDR1 LNHDA, CDR2 SQIVND (reference sequence). Trimming at V came to 5 bases and at J to 5 bases, leaving 11 bases not matched to a gene. The CDR3 runs 17 residues. CDR3 sequence reads: CASSEIYSGLADNEQFF. DNA of the CDR3: TGTGCCAGTAGTGAGATCTATTCGGGACTAGCGGACAATGAGCAGTTCTTC.

This clonotype occurred a few times. The chain carries TRBV6-1 and TRBJ2-7; 8 bases fit TRBD2. From germline, CDR1 is MNHNS and CDR2 SASEGT. Germline trimming cut 5 bases from V and 4 bases from J; bases unmatched to any gene: 4. The CDR3 length is 13 residues. The CDR3: CASSQGTRYEQYF. The DNA for the CDR3 is TGTGCCAGCAGTCAGGGGACTAGATACGAGCAGTACTTC.

The chain has TRBV27 and TRBJ2-1, with D possibly matching TRBD2 (7 bases). The germline CDR1 and CDR2 sequences are MNHEY and SMNVEV (reference sequence). V was pared by 4 bases and J by 8 bases, with 15 bases between. There are 14 residues in the CDR3. CDR3 sequence reads: CASSYGGPWDEQFF. The CDR3 DNA is TGTGCCAGCAGTTACGGGGGGCCTTGGGATGAGCAGTTCTTC.

The table lists this clonotype with a few counts. The CDR3 spells CASSLAGNAGEYWGYTF. The CDR3, as DNA: TGTGCCAGCAGTTTAGCAGGGAACGCAGGGGAGTATTGGGGCTACACCTTC. V gene TRBV12-3 or TRBV12-4 combines with J gene TRBJ1-2, with D possibly being TRBD1 (6 bases). The CDR3 runs to 17 residues. Trimming took 0 bases from V and 8 from J, leaving 22 bases between them.

V is TRBV29-1 and J is TRBJ2-1; TRBD2 matches at 13 bases. This CDR3 contains 17 residues. Germline V gene sequence: CDR1 SQVTM, CDR2 ANQGSEA. J lost 1 base, V lost 7 bases, and 10 bases had no gene match. CDR3 DNA sequence: TGCAGCGCCACTGGGACTAGCGGGATGTGGTCCTACAATGAGCAGTTCTTC. Its protein is CSATGTSGMWSYNEQFF.

This sequence joins TRBV6-2 or TRBV6-3 and TRBJ1-2; a weak D match, TRBD1 (6 bases). This CDR3 comprises 13 residues. V was trimmed by 4 bases and J by 7 bases, leaving 13 bases between them. Germline CDR1 MNHEY, CDR2 SVGEGT. In DNA, the CDR3 is TGTGCCAGCAGTTCGGGGGGGGCGTTTGGCTACACCTTC. Translation gives CASSSGGAFGYTF.

The chain has TRBV5-4 and TRBJ1-3; 9 nucleotides match TRBD1. CDR3 length: 19 residues. CDR1 SGHNT and CDR2 YYREEE come from the germline V gene (reference sequence). The V segment lost 0 bases and the J segment 0 bases; nucleotides outside the gene matches: 10. For the CDR3, the DNA is TGTGCCAGCAGCTTGGTGGGGGTACAGGGGGCCGCCTCTGGAAACACCATATATTTT. Amino acid sequence: CASSLVGVQGAASGNTIYF. Filled out from reference TRBV5-4 and TRBJ1-3, the complete variable domain reads ETGVTQSPTHLIKTRGQQVTLRCSSQSGHNTVSWYQQALGQGPQFIFQYYREEENGRGNFPPRFSGLQFPNYSSELNVNALELDDSALYLCASSLVGVQGAASGNTIYFGEGSWLTVV.

This clonotype was detected a few times. This chain uses TRBV9 with TRBJ2-5; 9 bases are shared with TRBD1. J lost 3 bases, V lost 4 bases, and 10 bases had no gene match. Germline V CDR1 and CDR2: SGDLS, YYNGEE. This CDR3 is built from 16 residues. CDR3 nucleotides: TGTGCCAGCAGCTCTTTACAGGGGGCAGACGAAGAGACCCAGTACTTC. Its protein product is CASSSLQGADEETQYF.

V is TRBV3-1 and J is TRBJ2-1; D might be TRBD2 (6 bases). The germline gives CDR1 LGHDT, CDR2 YNNKEL (reference sequence). The V and J ends lost 0 bases and 0 bases respectively, with 18 bases between them. The CDR3 totals 19 residues. CDR3 bases: TGTGCCAGCAGCCAAGATCAAGGGGACCCGGGGGACTCCTACAATGAGCAGTTCTTC. It is translated as CASSQDQGDPGDSYNEQFF.